This TCR beta chain originates from a study of T cell responses to AZD1222 COVID-19 vaccine. Trimming took 4 bases from V and 3 from J; bases not matched to a gene: 11. Germline V CDR1 and CDR2: SNHLY, FYNNEI. This CDR3 has 16 residues. As for this clone: Its specificity is not known.

The protocol was immunoSEQ multiplex PCR, while the TCRdb copy is restricted to in-frame clones and leaves out a portion. The sample records about 180,000 clones, approximately 88% being singletons. Study results and limitations: Baseline antibody screening turned up just a handful of seropositive AZD1222 recipients.

The chain links TRBV2 to TRBJ1-2; TRBD1 matches 7 bases. The TCR was taken from an adult in good health. The sample here was peripheral blood, taken on day 0 of AZD1222 vaccination. CDR3 DNA sequence: TGTGCCAGCAGTGCTCGTGCGACAGGGATGCACTATGGCTACACCTTC. Translated, it gives CASSARATGMHYGYTF.